Sequencing of this TCR beta chain was carried out in a study of blood T cell repertoires in COVID-19. This clone showed up just once. TCRdb's table, derived via immunoSEQ multiplex PCR, lists solely in-frame clones and lacks some. The sample records more than 95,000 clones, approximately 81% being singletons. The sequenced material came from peripheral blood. The source of this sequence is a man between 60 and 75 years old with acute or convalescent COVID-19.

CDR3 DNA sequence: TGTGCCAGCAGCTTCCAAGCGGGGTCGTCCAATGAGCAGTTCTTC. This gives the protein CASSFQAGSSNEQFF. The V and J genes are TRBV7-2 and TRBJ2-1; 7 bases map to TRBD2. Looked up from germline, CDR1 is SGHTA and CDR2 is FQGNSA. V lost 3 bases to trimming and J lost 6 bases; unmatched junction nucleotides: 8. The CDR3 consists of 15 residues.